Each of the 7 T cell receptor beta chains below was sequenced from the same sample in a study of blood T cell repertoires in COVID-19. Assay used: immunoSEQ multiplex PCR; TCRdb lists only in-frame clones, some missing. The sample records around 71,000 clones, 75% to 90% being singletons. The sequenced sample consisted of peripheral blood. Every receptor here comes from a man older than 75 with acute or convalescent COVID-19.

This chain connects TRBV9 to TRBJ2-5; possible D gene TRBD2, 6 bases. The CDR3 sequence is 17 residues long. The V and J ends lost 3 bases and 0 bases respectively, with 18 bases between them. Per the germline V gene, CDR1 is SGDLS and CDR2 is YYNGEE. In DNA form, the CDR3 reads TGTGCCAGCAGCGACCTACAGGACGCGGGGAACCAAGAGACCCAGTACTTC. Translation: CASSDLQDAGNQETQYF.

The V and J genes are TRBV6-2 or TRBV6-3 and TRBJ2-7, with 12 bases matching TRBD2. CDR3 length: 18 amino acids. Unmatched junction bases numbered 10, after V lost 0 bases and J lost 4 bases. Germline values: CDR1 MNHEY, CDR2 SVGEGT. The CDR3: CASSYSTSGRHQGYEQYF. The CDR3, as DNA: TGTGCCAGCAGTTACTCCACTAGCGGGAGGCACCAGGGGTACGAGCAGTACTTC.

The chain couples TRBV27 to TRBJ1-1; 8 positions match TRBD1. The CDR3 is made up of 16 amino acids. The germline gives CDR1 MNHEY, CDR2 SMNVEV (reference sequence). V shed 4 bases and J 2 bases; nucleotides not matched to a gene: 9. The CDR3 DNA sequence: TGTGCCAGCAGTTCCCGGAATCAGGGGGCAAACACTGAAGCTTTCTTT. This sequence encodes CASSSRNQGANTEAFF.

The gene calls are TRBV6-5 and TRBJ2-7; TRBD2 is a possible D gene (5 bases). Trimming cost V 7 bases and J 3 bases, with 16 bases left between them. The CDR3 length is 14 residues. Germline CDR1 is MNHEY and CDR2 is SVGAGI. The CDR3 nucleotides are TGTGCCAGCACCCATCCGGGGTCTGGCTACGAGCAGTACTTC. It encodes CASTHPGSGYEQYF.

The chain is built from TRBV19 and TRBJ2-7; 11 nucleotides match TRBD1. V was clipped by 5 bases and J by 5 bases; unmatched bases: 8. CDR3 length: 15 amino acids. Germline V gives CDR1 LNHDA, CDR2 SQIVND (reference sequence). In DNA form, the CDR3 reads TGTGCCAGTAGTTCGCGGACAGGGGGCGACGACGAGCAGTACTTC. Translating it yields CASSSRTGGDDEQYF.

In DNA form, the CDR3 reads TGTGCCAGCAGCTTAGAATACAGGGTTGGCCAGCCCCAGCATTTT. Translation: CASSLEYRVGQPQHF. The chain uses TRBV7-2 and TRBJ1-5, with TRBD1 as a possible D gene (6 bases). CDR3 length: 15 amino acids. The germline V gene encodes CDR1 SGHTA and CDR2 FQGNSA. Between the trimmed V and J ends, which lost 1 base and 7 bases, there was a span of 14 bases.

This clone is medium-sized by share. This chain connects TRBV5-8 to TRBJ1-1; D is uncertain. Trimming took 10 bases from V and 2 from J, leaving 15 bases between them. Germline CDR1 is SGHTS and CDR2 is YDEGEE. This CDR3 comprises 13 residues. The CDR3 region has the DNA TGTGCCTATGGGCAAAACACTAACACTGAAGCTTTCTTT. Encoded protein: CAYGQNTNTEAFF.